This T cell receptor (beta chain) was captured by sequencing in a study of CD8 T cells in ankylosing spondylitis. This clonotype was recorded at least ten times. Its specificity is not known. V was trimmed by 1 base and J by 5 bases, leaving 12 bases between them. The germline V gene has CDR1 SGHRS and CDR2 YFSETQ. CDR3 length: 14 residues. One entry per CDR3 protein, called by TCRdb with MiXCR from the 5' RACE reads. The sample lists fewer than 200,000 distinct CDR3 sequences, about 20% seen once, with 4.3% in the top ten. Study-level results: Typical of ankylosing spondylitis blood, it appeared, was a TCR beta motif of eight highly homologous variants. Within matched ankylosing spondylitis synovial fluid, disease-linked clones were reportedly significantly enriched.

Sequencing was done on a sample of blood, either unsorted or a sorted T cell fraction (not recorded which). This clonotype was obtained from a male donor aged 10-35 years with ankylosing spondylitis or in good health (not recorded which). The rearrangement joins TRBV5-1 to TRBJ2-5; D might be TRBD1 (6 bases). The CDR3 loop reads CASSLSGQFETQYF. As DNA, the CDR3 is TGCGCCAGCAGCTTGTCGGGACAATTTGAGACCCAGTACTTC.